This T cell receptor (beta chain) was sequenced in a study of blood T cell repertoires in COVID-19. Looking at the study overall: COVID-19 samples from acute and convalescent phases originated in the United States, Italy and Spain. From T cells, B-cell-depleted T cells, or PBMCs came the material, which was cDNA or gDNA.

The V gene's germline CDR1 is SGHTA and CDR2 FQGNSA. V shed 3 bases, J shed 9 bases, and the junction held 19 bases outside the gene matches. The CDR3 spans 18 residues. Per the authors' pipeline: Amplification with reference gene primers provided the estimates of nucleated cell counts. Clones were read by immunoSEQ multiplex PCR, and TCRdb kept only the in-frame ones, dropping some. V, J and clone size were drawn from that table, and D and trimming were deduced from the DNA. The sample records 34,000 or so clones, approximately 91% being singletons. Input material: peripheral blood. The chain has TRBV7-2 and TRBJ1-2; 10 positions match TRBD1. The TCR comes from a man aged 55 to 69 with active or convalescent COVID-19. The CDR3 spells CASSFPGGGQGLRGSYTF. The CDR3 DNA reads TGTGCCAGCAGCTTCCCGGGCGGGGGACAGGGGCTAAGGGGTAGCTACACCTTC.